Following are 14 T cell receptor beta chains from one sample sequenced in a study of cytomegalovirus exposure and HLA in healthy donors. This PCR relied on a set of 60 Vbeta primers and 13 Jbeta primers. Libraries were prepared by immunoSEQ multiplex PCR; TCRdb keeps only in-frame clonotypes and omits some of them. The table has tens of thousands of clones, 78% seen once. The sample comprised PBMCs. The receptors originated from a woman aged 40 to 49 in good health and CMV-seronegative.

This chain uses TRBV5-5 with TRBJ2-1; maybe TRBD1 (6 bases). The V gene's germline CDR1 is SGHKS and CDR2 YYEKEE (reference sequence). V lost 4 bases and J 13 bases, leaving 27 bases between the germline ends. The CDR3 runs 16 residues. DNA of the CDR3: TGTGCCAGCAGCCGTCCAGCTGGGACACCAGACCCTCGCCAGTTCTTC. Translated: CASSRPAGTPDPRQFF.

This clone was observed a handful of times. The rearrangement joins TRBV2 to TRBJ1-5, with D perhaps TRBD1 (5 bases). Trimming pared 6 bases from V and 3 bases from J, leaving 15 bases between. Germline-derived CDR1 and CDR2 are SNHLY and FYNNEI. The CDR3 sequence is 15 residues long. The CDR3, as DNA: TGTGCCAGCAGCCTCGTTGGGGCGGTCAATCAGCCCCAGCATTTT. Its protein is CASSLVGAVNQPQHF. The full variable domain, its missing parts supplied by reference TRBV2 and TRBJ1-5, is EPEVTQTPSHQVTQMGQEVILRCVPISNHLYFYWYRQILGQKVEFLVSFYNNEISEKSEIFDDQFSVERPDGSNFTLKIRSTKLEDSAMYFCASSLVGAVNQPQHFGDGTRLSIL.

V is TRBV5-1 and J is TRBJ2-3, with TRBD2 matching over 7 bases. Germline V CDR1 and CDR2: SGHRS, YFSETQ. This CDR3 has 14 amino acids. Trimming removed 1 base from V and 5 bases from J; junction bases left unmatched: 4. CDR3 DNA sequence: TGCGCCAGCAGCTTGACTAGCGTAAAAGATACGCAGTATTTT. Translation gives CASSLTSVKDTQYF.

This chain uses TRBV21-1 with TRBJ2-4; the table's D call of TRBD2 was not tested on the DNA. TRBV21-1 is assigned pseudogene status. CDR3 length: 17 residues. CDR3 residues: CASSPLSGGRAKNIQYF. The DNA for the CDR3 is TGTGCCAGCAGCCCCCTATCGGGCGGGAGGGCCAAAAACATTCAGTACTTC.

This chain links TRBV7-8 with TRBJ1-1; a possible D gene is TRBD1 (6 bases). Trimming cost V 5 bases and J 2 bases, with 12 bases left between them. This CDR3 contains 14 residues. Germline assignment: CDR1 SGHVS and CDR2 FQNEAQ. Written as DNA, the CDR3 is TGTGCCAGCAGCCCCAAGGACAGTAACACTGAAGCTTTCTTT. Encoded protein: CASSPKDSNTEAFF.

A single count supports this clone. The chain couples TRBV19 to TRBJ2-3; 10 nucleotides align to TRBD2. Trimming at V came to 6 bases and at J to 4 bases, leaving 7 bases not matched to a gene. In germline, CDR1 is LNHDA, CDR2 SQIVND (reference sequence). The CDR3 extends over 15 amino acids. For the CDR3, the DNA is TGTGCCAGTAGATACCTAGCGGGAGTAGCAGATACGCAGTATTTT. It codes for CASRYLAGVADTQYF. Full variable domain (missing parts from reference TRBV19 and TRBJ2-3): DGGITQSPKYLFRKEGQNVTLSCEQNLNHDAMYWYRQDPGQGLRLIYYSQIVNDFQKGDIAEGYSVSREKKESFPLTVTSAQKNPTAFYLCASRYLAGVADTQYFGPGTRLTVL.

The gene calls are TRBV19 and TRBJ1-4; D uncertain. V was clipped by 5 bases and J by 7 bases, with 11 bases between them. The CDR3 contains 13 residues. Germline values: CDR1 LNHDA, CDR2 SQIVND (reference sequence). In DNA, the CDR3 is TGTGCCAGTAGTGAACGGTCCGGTGAAAAACTGTTTTTT. It is translated as CASSERSGEKLFF.

The V and J genes are TRBV6-1 and TRBJ2-3; 7 bases map to TRBD2. V lost 4 bases and J lost 0; bases outside the gene matches: 7. This CDR3 comprises 16 residues. Germline V CDR1 and CDR2: MNHNS, SASEGT. The DNA of the CDR3 is TGTGCCAGCAGTGCGTGGGCTAGCGGTAGCACAGATACGCAGTATTTT. Encoded protein: CASSAWASGSTDTQYF.

The gene calls are TRBV14 and TRBJ1-1; D is undetermined. CDR1 is SGHDN and CDR2 is FVKESK in the germline V gene. V shed 2 bases and J shed 1 base, with 14 bases lying between them. The CDR3 totals 16 residues. CDR3 sequence: CASSQSRRQTNTEAFF. CDR3 coding DNA: TGTGCCAGCAGCCAAAGTCGGCGACAAACGAACACTGAAGCTTTCTTT. Looking up the rest from reference TRBV14 and TRBJ1-1 gives the full variable domain: EAGVTQFPSHSVIEKGQTVTLRCDPISGHDNLYWYRRVMGKEIKFLLHFVKESKQDESGMPNNRFLAERTGGTYSTLKVQPAELEDSGVYFCASSQSRRQTNTEAFFGQGTRLTVV.

This clone was seen once. The chain recombines TRBV27 with TRBJ2-5, with 7 bases lining up with TRBD2. With V trimmed by 3 bases and J by 5 bases, 9 bases remained unmatched. CDR1 and CDR2 from the germline V gene are MNHEY and SMNVEV (reference sequence). The CDR3 sequence is 15 residues long. The CDR3 loop reads CASSFTVGGWETQYF. CDR3 DNA: TGTGCCAGCAGTTTCACCGTGGGAGGGTGGGAGACCCAGTACTTC.

This rearrangement joins TRBV19 to TRBJ2-2; D unclear. Trimming removed 3 bases at V and 1 base at J, with 6 bases between. The CDR3 totals 14 residues. Germline V CDR1 and CDR2: LNHDA, SQIVND (reference sequence). The CDR3 coding sequence is TGTGCCAGTAGTATTCAGAAGAACACCGGGGAGCTGTTTTTT. It codes for CASSIQKNTGELFF.

The chain links TRBV7-3 to TRBJ2-1, with a weak D call TRBD2 (7 bases). CDR3 length: 16 amino acids. With 5 bases removed from V and 0 bases from J, the gap between germline ends came to 14 bases. Germline assignment: CDR1 SGHTA and CDR2 FQGTGA. The CDR3 DNA reads TGTGCCAGCAGCAGAGGGGGGGGGAGCTCCTACAATGAGCAGTTCTTC. This sequence encodes CASSRGGGSSYNEQFF. The full variable domain, its missing parts supplied by reference TRBV7-3 and TRBJ2-1, is GAGVSQTPSNKVTEKGKYVELRCDPISGHTALYWYRQSLGQGPEFLIYFQGTGAADDSGLPNDRFFAVRPEGSVSTLKIQRTERGDSAVYLCASSRGGGSSYNEQFFGPGTRLTVL.

J is TRBJ2-2 and V is TRBV18; 9 positions agree with TRBD2. CDR3 length: 15 residues. Unmatched junction bases numbered 2, after V lost 3 bases and J lost 3 bases. CDR1 and CDR2 (germline): KGHSH, LQKENI. The CDR3, as DNA: TGTGCCAGCTCACCTCCTAGCGGGGACACCGGGGAGCTGTTTTTT. It codes for CASSPPSGDTGELFF.

This clone was counted between two and nine times. This chain joins TRBV10-1 and TRBJ1-1, with D possibly being TRBD1 (5 bases). CDR1 is WNHNN and CDR2 is SYGVQD in the germline V gene (reference sequence). The CDR3 extends over 13 amino acids. V shed 4 bases and J shed 4 bases, with 10 bases lying between them. CDR3 nucleotides: TGCGCCAGCAGTGCCAGGAGGGGCACTGAAGCTTTCTTT. Protein: CASSARRGTEAFF.